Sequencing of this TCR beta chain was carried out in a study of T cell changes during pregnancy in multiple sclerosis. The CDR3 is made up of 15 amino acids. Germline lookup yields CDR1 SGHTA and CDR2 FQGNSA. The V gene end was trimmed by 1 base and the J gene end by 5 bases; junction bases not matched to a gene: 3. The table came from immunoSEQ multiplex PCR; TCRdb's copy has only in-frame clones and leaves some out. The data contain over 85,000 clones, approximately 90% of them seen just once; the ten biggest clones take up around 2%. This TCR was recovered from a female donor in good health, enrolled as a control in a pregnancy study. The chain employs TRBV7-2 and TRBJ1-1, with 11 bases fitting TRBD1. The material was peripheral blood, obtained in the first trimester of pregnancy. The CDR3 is CASSLGGTGGTEAFF. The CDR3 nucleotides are TGTGCCAGCAGCTTAGGGGGGACAGGGGGGACTGAAGCTTTCTTT.